This TCR beta chain was recovered during a study of OX40 agonist ivuxolimab in advanced cancers. Study-level information: Those treated in dose escalation had hepatocellular carcinoma, melanoma, renal cell cancer or head and neck cancer. Study outcomes and limitations: Individuals who were partial responders at 0.1-3.0 mg/kg had clonal expansion that ranked among the lowest.

If patients had autoimmune disease history or systemic immunosuppression, they were excluded. V lost 0 bases to trimming and J lost 6 bases, with 7 bases between them. Germline CDR1 and CDR2: WNHNN and SYGVQD (reference sequence). The CDR3 covers 13 residues. To note about this clone: Its specificity is unknown.

Here immunoSEQ multiplex PCR was the method, and the copy in TCRdb shows in-frame clones only, minus some. The data contain some 62,000 clones, around 90% of them seen just once; the ten biggest clones take up approximately 12%. The source of this sequence is an adult with an advanced solid tumor such as melanoma, head and neck, liver or kidney cancer. Sequencing was performed on CD4+ or CD8+ T cells sorted from blood, taken in a trial of the OX40 agonist ivuxolimab. The chain uses TRBV10-1 and TRBJ2-3; either TRBD1 or TRBD2 may fit D (5 bases each). In DNA form, the CDR3 reads TGCGCCAGCAGTGAGTCCGGGGCGGATACGCAGTATTTT. It specifies CASSESGADTQYF.